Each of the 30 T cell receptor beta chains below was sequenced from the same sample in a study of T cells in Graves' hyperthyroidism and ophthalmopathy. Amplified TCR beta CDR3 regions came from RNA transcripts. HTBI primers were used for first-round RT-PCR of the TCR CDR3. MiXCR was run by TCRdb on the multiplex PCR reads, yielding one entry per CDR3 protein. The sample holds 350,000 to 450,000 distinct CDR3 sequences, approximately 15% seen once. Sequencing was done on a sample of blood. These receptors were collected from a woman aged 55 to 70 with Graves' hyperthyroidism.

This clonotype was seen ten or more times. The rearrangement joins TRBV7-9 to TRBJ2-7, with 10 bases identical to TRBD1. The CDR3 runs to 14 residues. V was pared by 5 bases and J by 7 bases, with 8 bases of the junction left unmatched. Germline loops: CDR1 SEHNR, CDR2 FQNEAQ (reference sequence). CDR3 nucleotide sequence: TGTGCCAGCAGCAGATCAGACAGGGGGCATGAGCAGTACTTC. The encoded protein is CASSRSDRGHEQYF.

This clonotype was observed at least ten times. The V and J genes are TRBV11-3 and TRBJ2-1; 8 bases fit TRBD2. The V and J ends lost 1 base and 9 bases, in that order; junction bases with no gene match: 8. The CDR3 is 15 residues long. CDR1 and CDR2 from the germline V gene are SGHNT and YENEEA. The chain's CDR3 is CASSLALAGQAEQFF. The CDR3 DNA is TGTGCCAGCAGCTTAGCTCTAGCGGGTCAGGCTGAGCAGTTCTTC. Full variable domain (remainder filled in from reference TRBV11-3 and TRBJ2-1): EAGVVQSPRYKIIEKKQPVAFWCNPISGHNTLYWYLQNLGQGPELLIRYENEEAVDDSQLPKDRFSAERLKGVDSTLKIQPAELGDSAVYLCASSLALAGQAEQFFGPGTRLTVL.

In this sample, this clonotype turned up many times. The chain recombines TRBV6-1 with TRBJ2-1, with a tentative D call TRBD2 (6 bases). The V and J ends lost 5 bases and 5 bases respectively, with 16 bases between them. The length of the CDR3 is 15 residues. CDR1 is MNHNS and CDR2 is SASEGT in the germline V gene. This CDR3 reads CASSRRTTRDNEQFF. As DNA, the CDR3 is TGTGCCAGCAGTAGACGGACTACCCGAGACAATGAGCAGTTCTTC.

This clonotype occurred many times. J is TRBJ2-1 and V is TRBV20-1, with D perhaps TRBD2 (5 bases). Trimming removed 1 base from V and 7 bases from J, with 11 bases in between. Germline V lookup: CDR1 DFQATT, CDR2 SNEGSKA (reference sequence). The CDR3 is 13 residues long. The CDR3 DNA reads TGCAGTGCTAGAGTGGGCCCGGGGAATGAGCAGTTCTTC. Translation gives CSARVGPGNEQFF.

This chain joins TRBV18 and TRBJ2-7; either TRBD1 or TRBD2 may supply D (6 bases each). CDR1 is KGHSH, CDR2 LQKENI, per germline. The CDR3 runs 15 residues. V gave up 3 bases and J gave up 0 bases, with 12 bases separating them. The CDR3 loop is CASSPRGQSSYEQYF. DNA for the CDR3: TGTGCCAGCTCACCTCGGGGGCAGAGCTCCTACGAGCAGTACTTC.

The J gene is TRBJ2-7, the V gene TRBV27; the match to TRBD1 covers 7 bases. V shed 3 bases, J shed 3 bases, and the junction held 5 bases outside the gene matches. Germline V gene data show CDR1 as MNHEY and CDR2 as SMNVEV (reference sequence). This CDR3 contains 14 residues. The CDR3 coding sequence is TGTGCCAGCAGTTTCGACAGGGTAAACTACGAGCAGTACTTC. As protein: CASSFDRVNYEQYF.

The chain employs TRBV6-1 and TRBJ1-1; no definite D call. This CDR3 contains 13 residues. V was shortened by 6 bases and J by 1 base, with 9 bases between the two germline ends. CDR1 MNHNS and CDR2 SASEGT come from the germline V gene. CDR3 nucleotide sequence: TGTGCCAGCAGGGGCTTTGGGAACACTGAAGCTTTCTTT. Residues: CASRGFGNTEAFF.

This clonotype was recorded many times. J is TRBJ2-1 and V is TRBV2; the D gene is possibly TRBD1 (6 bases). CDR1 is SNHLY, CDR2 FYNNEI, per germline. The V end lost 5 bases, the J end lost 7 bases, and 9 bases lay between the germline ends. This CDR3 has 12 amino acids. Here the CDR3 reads CASSWTDNEQFF. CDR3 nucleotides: TGTGCCAGCAGTTGGACAGATAATGAGCAGTTCTTC.

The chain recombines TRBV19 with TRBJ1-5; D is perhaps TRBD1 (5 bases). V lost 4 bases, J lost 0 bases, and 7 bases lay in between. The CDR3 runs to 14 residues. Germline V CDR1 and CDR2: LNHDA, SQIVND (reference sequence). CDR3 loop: CASSSGASNQPQHF. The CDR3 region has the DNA TGTGCCAGTAGTAGCGGGGCTAGCAATCAGCCCCAGCATTTT.

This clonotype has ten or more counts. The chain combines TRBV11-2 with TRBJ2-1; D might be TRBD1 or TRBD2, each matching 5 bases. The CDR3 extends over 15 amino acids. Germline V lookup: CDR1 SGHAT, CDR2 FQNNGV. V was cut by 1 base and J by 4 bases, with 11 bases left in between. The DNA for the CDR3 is TGTGCCAGCAGCTTAGTAGGGGACCCTTACAATGAGCAGTTCTTC. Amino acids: CASSLVGDPYNEQFF.

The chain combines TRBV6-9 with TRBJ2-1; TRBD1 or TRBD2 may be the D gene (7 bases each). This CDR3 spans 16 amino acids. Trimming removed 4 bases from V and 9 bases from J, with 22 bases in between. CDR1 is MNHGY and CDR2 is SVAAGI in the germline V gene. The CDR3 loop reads CASSLQGSGISGEQFF. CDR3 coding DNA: TGTGCCAGCAGTTTACAGGGGAGCGGGATTTCGGGTGAGCAGTTCTTC.

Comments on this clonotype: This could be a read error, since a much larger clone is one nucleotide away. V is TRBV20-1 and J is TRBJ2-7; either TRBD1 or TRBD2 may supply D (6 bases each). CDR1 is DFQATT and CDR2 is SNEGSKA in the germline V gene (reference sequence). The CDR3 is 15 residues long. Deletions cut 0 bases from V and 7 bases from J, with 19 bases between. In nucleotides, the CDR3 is TGCAGTGCTAGAGATGGGGGCGGGGCGCAAGGGGAGCAGTACTTC. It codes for CSARDGGGAQGEQYF.

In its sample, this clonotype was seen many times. CDR3 coding DNA: TGTGCCAGCTCACCAGAGTGGCGCCAGAGTGGTGGTGATACGCAGTATTTT. Amino acids: CASSPEWRQSGGDTQYF. This chain links TRBV18 with TRBJ2-3; D call uncertain. Germline V gene data show CDR1 as KGHSH and CDR2 as LQKENI. Trimming cost V 2 bases and J 6 bases, with 21 bases left between them. The CDR3 is 17 residues long.

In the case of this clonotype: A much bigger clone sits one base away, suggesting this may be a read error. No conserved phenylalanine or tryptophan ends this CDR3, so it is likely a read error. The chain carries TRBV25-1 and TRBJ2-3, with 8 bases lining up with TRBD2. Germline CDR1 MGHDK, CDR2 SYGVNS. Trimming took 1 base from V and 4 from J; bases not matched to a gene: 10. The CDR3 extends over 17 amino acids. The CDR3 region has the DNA TGTGCCAGCAGTGAATCGGTGCGGGAGGCCCACTCAGATACGCAGTATCTT. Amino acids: CASSESVREAHSDTQYL.

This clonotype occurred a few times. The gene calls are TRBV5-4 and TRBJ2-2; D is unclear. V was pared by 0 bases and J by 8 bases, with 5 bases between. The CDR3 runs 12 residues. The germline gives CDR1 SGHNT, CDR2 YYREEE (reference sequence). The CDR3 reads CASSLERGELFF. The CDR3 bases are TGTGCCAGCAGCTTGGAGAGGGGGGAGCTGTTTTTT. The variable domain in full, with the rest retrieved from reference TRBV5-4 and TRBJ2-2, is ETGVTQSPTHLIKTRGQQVTLRCSSQSGHNTVSWYQQALGQGPQFIFQYYREEENGRGNFPPRFSGLQFPNYSSELNVNALELDDSALYLCASSLERGELFFGEGSRLTVL.

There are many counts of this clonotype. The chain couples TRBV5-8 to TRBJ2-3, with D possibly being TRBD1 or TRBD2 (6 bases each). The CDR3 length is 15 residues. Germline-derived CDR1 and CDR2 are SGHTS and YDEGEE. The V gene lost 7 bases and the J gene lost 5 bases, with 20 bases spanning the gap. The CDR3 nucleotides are TGTGCCAGCGGGGGGACAAACGGATTTCAAGATACGCAGTATTTT. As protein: CASGGTNGFQDTQYF.

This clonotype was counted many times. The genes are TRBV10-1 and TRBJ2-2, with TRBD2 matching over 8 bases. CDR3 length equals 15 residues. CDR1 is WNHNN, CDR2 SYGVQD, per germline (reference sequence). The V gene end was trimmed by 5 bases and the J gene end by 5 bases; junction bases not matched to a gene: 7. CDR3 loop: CASSLSGRGTGELFF. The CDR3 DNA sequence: TGCGCCAGCAGTCTAAGCGGGAGAGGTACCGGGGAGCTGTTTTTT.

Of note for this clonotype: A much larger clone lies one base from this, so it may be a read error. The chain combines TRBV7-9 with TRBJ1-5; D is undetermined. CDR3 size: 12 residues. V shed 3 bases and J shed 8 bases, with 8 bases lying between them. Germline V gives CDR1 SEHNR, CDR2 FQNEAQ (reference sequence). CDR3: CASSLGRKPQHF. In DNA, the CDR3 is TGTGCCAGCAGCTTGGGTAGGAAGCCCCAGCATTTT.

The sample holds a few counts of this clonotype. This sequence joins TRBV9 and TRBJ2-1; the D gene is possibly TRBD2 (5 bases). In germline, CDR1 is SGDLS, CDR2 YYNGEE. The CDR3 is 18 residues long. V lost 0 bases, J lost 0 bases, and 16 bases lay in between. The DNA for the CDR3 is TGTGCCAGCAGCGTAGCTACTAGTGGGGTCAGCTCCTACAATGAGCAGTTCTTC. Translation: CASSVATSGVSSYNEQFF.

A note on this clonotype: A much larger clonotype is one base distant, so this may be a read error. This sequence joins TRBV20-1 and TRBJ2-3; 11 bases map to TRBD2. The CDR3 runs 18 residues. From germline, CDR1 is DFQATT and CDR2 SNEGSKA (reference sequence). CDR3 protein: CSADHPGTSGISTDTHYF. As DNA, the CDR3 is TGCAGTGCTGATCATCCCGGGACTAGCGGTATTAGCACAGATACGCATTATTTT.

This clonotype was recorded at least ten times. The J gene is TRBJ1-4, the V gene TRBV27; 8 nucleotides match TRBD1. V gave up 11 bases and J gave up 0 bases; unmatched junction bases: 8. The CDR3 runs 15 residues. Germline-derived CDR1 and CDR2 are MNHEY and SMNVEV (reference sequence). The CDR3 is CAGRDRTSTNEKLFF. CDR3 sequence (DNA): TGTGCCGGACGGGACAGGACCTCAACTAATGAAAAACTGTTTTTT.

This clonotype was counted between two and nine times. The CDR3 protein is CASSLGGIRPQHF. CDR3 DNA sequence: TGTGCCAGCAGTTTAGGCGGGATTCGGCCCCAGCATTTT. V and J are TRBV28 and TRBJ1-5; the D is unclear. From germline, CDR1 is MDHEN and CDR2 SYDVKM. With 2 bases removed from V and 9 bases from J, the gap between germline ends came to 11 bases. There are 13 residues in the CDR3. The variable domain in full, with the rest retrieved from reference TRBV28 and TRBJ1-5, is DVKVTQSSRYLVKRTGEKVFLECVQDMDHENMFWYRQDPGLGLRLIYFSYDVKMKEKGDIPEGYSVSREKKERFSLILESASTNQTSMYLCASSLGGIRPQHFGDGTRLSIL.

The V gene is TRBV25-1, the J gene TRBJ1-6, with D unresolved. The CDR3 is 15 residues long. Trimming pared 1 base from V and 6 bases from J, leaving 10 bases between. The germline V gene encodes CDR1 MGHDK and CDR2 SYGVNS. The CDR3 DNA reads TGTGCCAGCAGTGAATCCAGGCGGGGTAATTCACCCCTCCACTTT. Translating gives CASSESRRGNSPLHF.

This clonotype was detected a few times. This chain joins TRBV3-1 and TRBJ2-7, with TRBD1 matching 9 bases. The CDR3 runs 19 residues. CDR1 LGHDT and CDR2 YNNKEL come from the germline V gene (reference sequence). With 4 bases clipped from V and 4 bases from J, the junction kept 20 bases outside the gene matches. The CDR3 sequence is CASSPHPPGSTGGRYEQYF. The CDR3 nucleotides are TGTGCCAGCAGCCCGCATCCCCCAGGATCGACAGGGGGTAGGTACGAGCAGTACTTC.

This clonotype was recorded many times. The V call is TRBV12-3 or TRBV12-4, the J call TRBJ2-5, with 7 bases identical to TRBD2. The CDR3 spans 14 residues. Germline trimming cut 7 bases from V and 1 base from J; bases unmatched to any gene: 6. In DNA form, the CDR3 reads TGTGCCAGCACCACAAGCGGGACCCAAGAGACCCAGTACTTC. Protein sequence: CASTTSGTQETQYF.

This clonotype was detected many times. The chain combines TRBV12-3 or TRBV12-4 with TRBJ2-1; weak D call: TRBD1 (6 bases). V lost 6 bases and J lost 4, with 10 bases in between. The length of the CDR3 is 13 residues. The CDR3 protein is CASRTDSYNEQFF. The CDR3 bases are TGTGCCAGCAGGACGGACAGTTACAATGAGCAGTTCTTC.

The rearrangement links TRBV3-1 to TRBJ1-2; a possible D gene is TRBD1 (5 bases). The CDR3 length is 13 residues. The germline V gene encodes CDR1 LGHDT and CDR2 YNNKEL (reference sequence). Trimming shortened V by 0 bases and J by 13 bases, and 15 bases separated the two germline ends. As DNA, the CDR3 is TGTGCCAGCAGCCAAGATCGAGGCAGGGCGGTCACCTTC. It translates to CASSQDRGRAVTF. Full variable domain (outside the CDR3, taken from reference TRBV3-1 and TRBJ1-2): DTAVSQTPKYLVTQMGNDKSIKCEQNLGHDTMYWYKQDSKKFLKIMFSYNNKELIINETVPNRFSPKSPDKAHLNLHINSLELGDSAVYFCASSQDRGRAVTFGSGTRLTVV.

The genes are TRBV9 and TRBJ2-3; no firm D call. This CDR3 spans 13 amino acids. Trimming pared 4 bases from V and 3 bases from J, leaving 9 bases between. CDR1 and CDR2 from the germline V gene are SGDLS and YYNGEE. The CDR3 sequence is CASSPWVTDTQYF. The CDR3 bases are TGTGCCAGCAGCCCCTGGGTAACAGATACGCAGTATTTT.

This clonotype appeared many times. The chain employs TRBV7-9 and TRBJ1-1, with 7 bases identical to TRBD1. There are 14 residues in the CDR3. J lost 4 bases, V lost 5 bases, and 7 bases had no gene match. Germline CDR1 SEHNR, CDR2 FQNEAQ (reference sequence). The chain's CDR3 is CASSDNRGITEAFF. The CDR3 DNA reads TGTGCCAGCAGCGACAACAGGGGTATCACTGAAGCTTTCTTT.

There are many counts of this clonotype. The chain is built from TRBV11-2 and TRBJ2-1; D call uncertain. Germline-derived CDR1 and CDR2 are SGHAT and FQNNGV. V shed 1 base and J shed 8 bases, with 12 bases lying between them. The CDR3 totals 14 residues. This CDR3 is CASSLGASSDEQFF. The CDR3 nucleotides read TGTGCCAGCAGCTTAGGGGCCAGTTCCGATGAGCAGTTCTTC.